A selection of T cell receptor beta chains follows, all from one sample in a study of beta chain features in type 1 diabetes. This table comes from immunoSEQ multiplex PCR, and its TCRdb copy is limited to in-frame clones, with some not included. The table has roughly 220,000 clones, around 15% seen once; the top ten hold about 0.08%. Material: naive CD4+ T cells from blood. Source of these receptors: a man younger than 40 with type 1 diabetes. Each CDR3 is given with its conserved first and last residue. Clone size is shown for a subset of rows, as once, few, many or a class of expanded clone.

v_call	j_call	clone_size	cdr3_aa
TRBV23-1	TRBJ2-2	few	CASSQGQNHGELFF
TRBV9	TRBJ2-3	few	CASSWTASTDTQYF
TRBV20-1	TRBJ1-1	.	CSADQLEAFF
TRBV5-4	TRBJ1-2	.	CASSTRDRPYTF
TRBV18	TRBJ2-3	few	CASSPGLAVTDTQYF
TRBV5-6	TRBJ1-4	.	CASSLLANEKLFF
TRBV28	TRBJ2-3	.	CASRQQGRDTQYF
TRBV30	TRBJ2-3	few	CAWSVRDTYTQYF
TRBV5-4	TRBJ2-7	few	CASSPEGLAFEQYF
TRBV7-7	TRBJ2-5	few	CASSSGTGGSETQYF
TRBV28	TRBJ2-3	few	CASSPRDLGTDTQYF
TRBV9	TRBJ2-1	.	CASSSGPSAYNEQFF
TRBV6-1	TRBJ1-1	few	CASSSAERTEAFF
TRBV7-9	TRBJ1-5	few	CASSLPGGEQPQHF
TRBV27	TRBJ2-5	few	CASSLDGGGLETQYF
TRBV7-9	TRBJ1-1	few	CASSSVPGQREAFF
TRBV29-1	TRBJ1-2	few	CSAWTGGFKGYGYTF
TRBV6-5	TRBJ2-1	few	CASSLRGEQFF
TRBV29-1	TRBJ2-7	.	CSVTSTGDEQYF
TRBV15	TRBJ2-1	.	CATSRESGSYNEQFF
TRBV7-9	TRBJ2-5	few	CASSLGTGQETQYF
TRBV4-1	TRBJ1-2	few	CASSQDRVYGYTF
TRBV29-1	TRBJ1-1	.	CSVDRGMNTEAFF
TRBV20-1	TRBJ2-7	.	CSATEDYEQYF